These T cell receptor beta chains were read from a single sample in a study of cytomegalovirus exposure and HLA in healthy donors. Only in-frame clones appear in the TCRdb table, and some are missing; sequencing was by immunoSEQ multiplex PCR. The data hold 110,000 to 150,000 clones, with just over 70% observed a single time. The sequenced sample was PBMCs. The receptors originated from a woman aged 25-40 years in good health and CMV-seronegative. The CDR3 runs from the conserved cysteine through the conserved F or W. A D gene is named only where the DNA matches it firmly. The listing skips clone size in some rows; elsewhere it reads once, few, many or a size class.

abundance: -; j_gene: TRBJ2-1; v_gene: TRBV5-6; d_gene: -; CDR3aa: CASSLWAKQFF; CDR3nt: TGTGCCAGCAGCTTGTGGGCGAAGCAGTTCTTC
abundance: -; j_gene: TRBJ1-2; v_gene: TRBV11-2; d_gene: -; CDR3aa: CASSSQGFTNYGYTF; CDR3nt: TGTGCCAGCAGCTCTCAGGGTTTTACTAACTATGGCTACACCTTC
abundance: -; j_gene: TRBJ1-6; v_gene: TRBV5-1; d_gene: TRBD1; CDR3aa: CASSFLTGGSDSPLHF; CDR3nt: TGCGCCAGCAGCTTCCTTACAGGGGGCTCGGATTCACCCCTCCACTTT
abundance: -; j_gene: TRBJ1-1; v_gene: TRBV19; d_gene: -; CDR3aa: CASTYSTGTEAFF; CDR3nt: TGTGCCAGTACCTATTCGACAGGCACTGAAGCTTTCTTT
abundance: -; j_gene: TRBJ2-3; v_gene: TRBV27; d_gene: -; CDR3aa: CASRPTKLSTDTQYF; CDR3nt: TGTGCCAGCCGCCCGACTAAACTGAGCACAGATACGCAGTATTTT
abundance: -; j_gene: TRBJ1-2; v_gene: TRBV6-1; d_gene: -; CDR3aa: CASSLRRDVGGYTF; CDR3nt: TGTGCCAGCAGTTTACGGAGGGATGTAGGAGGCTACACCTTC
abundance: -; j_gene: TRBJ2-3; v_gene: TRBV18; d_gene: TRBD2; CDR3aa: CASSPAASGGTDTQYF; CDR3nt: TGTGCCAGCTCACCTGCGGCTAGCGGGGGCACAGATACGCAGTATTTT
abundance: -; j_gene: TRBJ1-1; v_gene: TRBV7-9; d_gene: TRBD1; CDR3aa: CASSSTGSGPEAFF; CDR3nt: TGTGCCAGCAGCTCGACAGGGTCAGGTCCTGAAGCTTTCTTT
abundance: many; j_gene: TRBJ2-7; v_gene: TRBV7-3; d_gene: -; CDR3aa: CASSFKTGGEQYF; CDR3nt: TGTGCCAGCAGCTTTAAAACAGGTGGCGAGCAGTACTTC
abundance: -; j_gene: TRBJ2-1; v_gene: TRBV10-3; d_gene: -; CDR3aa: CAINTAGEQFF; CDR3nt: TGTGCCATCAATACGGCGGGGGAGCAGTTCTTC
abundance: -; j_gene: TRBJ1-6; v_gene: TRBV11-2; d_gene: -; CDR3aa: CASSIYDSPLHF; CDR3nt: TGTGCCAGCAGCATATATGATTCACCCCTCCACTTT
abundance: few; j_gene: TRBJ2-5; v_gene: TRBV6-1; d_gene: TRBD2; CDR3aa: CATTSGGPGTQYF; CDR3nt: TGTGCCACGACTAGCGGGGGCCCGGGGACCCAGTACTTC
abundance: -; j_gene: TRBJ1-3; v_gene: TRBV9; d_gene: -; CDR3aa: CASSVGGEGGNTIYF; CDR3nt: TGCGCCAGCAGCGTAGGAGGAGAGGGAGGAAACACCATATATTTT
abundance: -; j_gene: TRBJ2-5; v_gene: TRBV19; d_gene: -; CDR3aa: CASSPRTVRQETQYF; CDR3nt: TGTGCCAGTAGCCCCCGGACAGTCCGCCAAGAGACCCAGTACTTC
abundance: once; j_gene: TRBJ1-4; v_gene: TRBV25-1; d_gene: TRBD1; CDR3aa: CASSTHGTGGQTNEKLFF; CDR3nt: TGTGCCAGCAGTACCCACGGGACAGGCGGACAAACTAATGAAAAACTGTTTTTT
abundance: -; j_gene: TRBJ2-2; v_gene: TRBV4-1; d_gene: -; CDR3aa: CASSQGVGSNTGELFF; CDR3nt: TGCGCCAGCAGCCAGGGCGTTGGGTCGAACACCGGGGAGCTGTTTTTT
abundance: -; j_gene: TRBJ2-7; v_gene: TRBV6-1; d_gene: TRBD1; CDR3aa: CASSEVGPGQGSYEQYF; CDR3nt: TGTGCCAGCAGTGAAGTAGGGCCGGGACAGGGATCCTACGAGCAGTACTTC
abundance: -; j_gene: TRBJ2-3; v_gene: TRBV11-3; d_gene: -; CDR3aa: CASSLGLVPSTDTQYF; CDR3nt: TGTGCCAGCAGCTTAGGCCTAGTACCTAGCACAGATACGCAGTATTTT
abundance: -; j_gene: TRBJ1-5; v_gene: TRBV28; d_gene: -; CDR3aa: CASTSPGSNQPQHF; CDR3nt: TGTGCCAGCACCAGCCCGGGAAGCAATCAGCCCCAGCATTTT
abundance: -; j_gene: TRBJ2-3; v_gene: TRBV7-9; d_gene: -; CDR3aa: CASSPTGKIRRTDTQYF; CDR3nt: TGTGCCAGCAGCCCAACGGGGAAAATCAGGAGGACAGATACGCAGTATTTT
abundance: once; j_gene: TRBJ1-2; v_gene: TRBV5-1; d_gene: TRBD1; CDR3aa: CASSSPGQGPDGYTF; CDR3nt: TGCGCCAGCAGCTCCCCGGGACAGGGGCCTGATGGCTACACCTTC
abundance: -; j_gene: TRBJ1-4; v_gene: TRBV25-1; d_gene: TRBD1; CDR3aa: CASSGEDRVKEKLFF; CDR3nt: TGTGCCAGCAGTGGAGAGGACAGGGTGAAGGAAAAACTGTTTTTT
abundance: few; j_gene: TRBJ2-1; v_gene: TRBV7-8; d_gene: TRBD2; CDR3aa: CASSSVEGPAGGNEQFF; CDR3nt: TGTGCCAGCAGCTCCGTGGAGGGCCCCGCGGGGGGGAATGAGCAGTTCTTC
abundance: once; j_gene: TRBJ2-7; v_gene: TRBV5-4; d_gene: TRBD2; CDR3aa: CASSNPSRTSGRSSYEQYF; CDR3nt: TGTGCCAGCAGCAACCCCTCGAGGACTAGCGGGAGGAGCTCCTACGAGCAGTACTTC
abundance: -; j_gene: TRBJ2-3; v_gene: TRBV29-1; d_gene: TRBD2; CDR3aa: CSVRGLAGGTDTQYF; CDR3nt: TGCAGCGTGCGCGGCCTAGCGGGTGGCACAGATACGCAGTATTTT
abundance: once; j_gene: TRBJ2-2; v_gene: TRBV6-6; d_gene: TRBD2; CDR3aa: CAVWASGRPGTGELFF; CDR3nt: TGTGCCGTCTGGGCTAGCGGGAGGCCGGGGACCGGGGAGCTGTTTTTT
abundance: -; j_gene: TRBJ1-1; v_gene: TRBV6-1; d_gene: -; CDR3aa: CASSEQKNTEAFF; CDR3nt: TGTGCCAGCAGTGAACAGAAGAACACTGAAGCTTTCTTT
abundance: -; j_gene: TRBJ1-1; v_gene: TRBV2; d_gene: TRBD1; CDR3aa: CASRDGQALWAEAFF; CDR3nt: TGTGCCAGCAGAGACGGACAGGCCTTGTGGGCTGAAGCTTTCTTT